Below, 3 T cell receptor beta chains from the same sample are listed, as sequenced in a study of T cells in women clearing cervical HPV infection. Libraries were prepared by immunoSEQ multiplex PCR; TCRdb keeps only in-frame clonotypes and omits some of them. The data include 15,000 to 20,000 clones; the top ten clones carry approximately 15%. Material for sequencing was blood buffy coat. The receptors were gathered from a woman aged 18 to 75 with a cervical HPV16 infection that either progressed to CIN3+ or cleared (not recorded which).

In the case of this clone: The read comes to an end 3 residues before the CDR3 does, leaving the germline J gene to fill in the end. This chain links TRBV19 with TRBJ2-4, with TRBD1 identical over 7 bases. CDR3 length: 15 amino acids. Germline V CDR1 and CDR2: LNHDA, SQIVND (reference sequence). CDR3 DNA, as far as it was read: TGTGCCAGTAGGGACAGGCGGGCAGCTAACTATGGT. Amino acid sequence: CASRDRRAANYG. The full CDR3 protein is CASRDRRAANYGQYF.

As concerns this clone: Sequencing ends 3 residues short of the CDR3 end; the germline J gene provides the rest. The V call is TRBV5-5, the J call TRBJ2-1; no clear D gene. The V gene's germline CDR1 is SGHKS and CDR2 YYEKEE (reference sequence). The CDR3 covers 13 residues. V lost 6 bases, J lost 6 bases, and 13 bases lay in between. The CDR3 DNA, read in part, is TGTGCCAGCACTCCCGGCCTAGTCAATGAG. Protein product: CASTPGLVNE. The entire CDR3 protein is CASTPGLVNEQFF.

A word on this clone: The read is 3 residues too short to cover the CDR3 end, so that end is filled in from the germline J gene. The rearrangement links TRBV19 to TRBJ2-3, with TRBD1 matching 10 bases. V dropped 8 bases and J dropped 4; count of bases not matched to a gene: 0. Germline V gene lookup returns CDR1 LNHDA and CDR2 SQIVND (reference sequence). This CDR3 has 12 amino acids. The part of the CDR3 DNA that was read is TGTGCCAGTGGACAGGGGGCAGATACG. This codes for CASGQGADT. The full CDR3 protein reads CASGQGADTQYF.